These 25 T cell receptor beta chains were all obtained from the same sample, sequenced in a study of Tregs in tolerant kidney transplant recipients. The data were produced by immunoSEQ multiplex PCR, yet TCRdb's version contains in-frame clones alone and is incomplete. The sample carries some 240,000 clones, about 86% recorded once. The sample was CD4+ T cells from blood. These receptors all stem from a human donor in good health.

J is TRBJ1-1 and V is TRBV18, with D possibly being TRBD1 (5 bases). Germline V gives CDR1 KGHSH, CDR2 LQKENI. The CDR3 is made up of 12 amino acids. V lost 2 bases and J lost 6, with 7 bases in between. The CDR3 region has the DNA TGTGCCAGCTCACCAGGGGGATCTGAAGCTTTCTTT. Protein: CASSPGGSEAFF.

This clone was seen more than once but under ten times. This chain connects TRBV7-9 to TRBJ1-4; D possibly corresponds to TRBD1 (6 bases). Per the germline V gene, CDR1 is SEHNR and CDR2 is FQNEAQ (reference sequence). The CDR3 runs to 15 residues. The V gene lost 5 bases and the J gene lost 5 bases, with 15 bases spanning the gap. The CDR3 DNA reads TGTGCCAGCAGCCTAACAGGGACGGGAAATGAAAAACTGTTTTTT. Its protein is CASSLTGTGNEKLFF.

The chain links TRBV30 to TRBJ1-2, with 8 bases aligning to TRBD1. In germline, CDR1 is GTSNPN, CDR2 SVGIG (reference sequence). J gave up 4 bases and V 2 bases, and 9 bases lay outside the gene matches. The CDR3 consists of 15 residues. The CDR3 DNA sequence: TGTGCCTGGAGTTTATATGGACAGGGCGCCTATGGCTACACCTTC. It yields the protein CAWSLYGQGAYGYTF.

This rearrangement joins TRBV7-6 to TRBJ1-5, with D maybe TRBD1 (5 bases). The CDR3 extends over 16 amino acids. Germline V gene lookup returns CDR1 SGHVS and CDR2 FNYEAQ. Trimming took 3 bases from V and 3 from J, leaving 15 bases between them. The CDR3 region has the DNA TGTGCCAGCAGCTTGCAGAGTGACAGACCCAATCAGCCCCAGCATTTT. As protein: CASSLQSDRPNQPQHF.

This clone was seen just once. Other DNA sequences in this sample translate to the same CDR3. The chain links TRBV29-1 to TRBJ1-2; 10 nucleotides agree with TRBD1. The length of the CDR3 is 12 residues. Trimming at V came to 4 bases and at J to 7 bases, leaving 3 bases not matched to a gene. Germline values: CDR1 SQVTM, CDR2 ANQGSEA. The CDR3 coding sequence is TGCAGCGTTGGGGGACAGGGGCGTGGCTACACCTTC. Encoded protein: CSVGGQGRGYTF.

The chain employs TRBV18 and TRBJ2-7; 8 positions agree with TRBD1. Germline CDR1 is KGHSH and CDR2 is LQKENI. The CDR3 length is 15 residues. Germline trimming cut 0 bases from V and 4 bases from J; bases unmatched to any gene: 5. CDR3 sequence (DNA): TGTGCCAGCTCACCACCCAGGGGGCTGTTATACGAGCAGTACTTC. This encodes CASSPPRGLLYEQYF.

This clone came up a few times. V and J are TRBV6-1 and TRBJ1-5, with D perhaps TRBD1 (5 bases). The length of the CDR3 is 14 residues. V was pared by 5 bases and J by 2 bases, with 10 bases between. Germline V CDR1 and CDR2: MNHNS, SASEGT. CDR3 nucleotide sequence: TGTGCCAGCAGTCCGTGGGGGGGCAATCAGCCCCAGCATTTT. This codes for CASSPWGGNQPQHF.

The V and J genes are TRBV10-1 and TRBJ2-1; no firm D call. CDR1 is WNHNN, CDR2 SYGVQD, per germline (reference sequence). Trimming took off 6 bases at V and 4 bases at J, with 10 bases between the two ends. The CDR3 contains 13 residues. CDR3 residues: CASSITRYNEQFF. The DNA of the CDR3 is TGCGCCAGCAGCATTACACGTTACAATGAGCAGTTCTTC.

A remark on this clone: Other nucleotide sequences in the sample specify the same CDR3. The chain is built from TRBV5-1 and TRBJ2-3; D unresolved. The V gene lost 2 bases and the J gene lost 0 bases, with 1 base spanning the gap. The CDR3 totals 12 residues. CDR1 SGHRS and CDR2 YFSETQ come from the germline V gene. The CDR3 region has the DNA TGCGCCAGCAGCTTAAGCACAGATACGCAGTATTTT. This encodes CASSLSTDTQYF.

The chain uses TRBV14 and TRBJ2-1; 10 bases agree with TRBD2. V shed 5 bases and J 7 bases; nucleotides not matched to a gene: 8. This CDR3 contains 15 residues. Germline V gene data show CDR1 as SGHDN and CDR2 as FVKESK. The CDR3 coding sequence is TGTGCCAGCAGCTACCTAGCGGGAGTGGGTAATGAGCAGTTCTTC. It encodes CASSYLAGVGNEQFF.

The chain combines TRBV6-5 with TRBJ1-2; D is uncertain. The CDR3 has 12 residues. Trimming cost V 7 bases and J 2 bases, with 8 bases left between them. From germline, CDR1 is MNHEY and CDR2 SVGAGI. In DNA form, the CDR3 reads TGTGCCAGCAAACGACAAAACTATGGCTACACCTTC. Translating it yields CASKRQNYGYTF.

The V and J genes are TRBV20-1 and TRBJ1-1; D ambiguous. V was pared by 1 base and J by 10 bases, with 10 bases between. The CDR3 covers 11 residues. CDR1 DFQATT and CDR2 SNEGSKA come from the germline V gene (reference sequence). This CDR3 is CSARVRASAFF. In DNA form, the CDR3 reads TGCAGTGCTAGAGTTAGGGCGTCAGCTTTCTTT.

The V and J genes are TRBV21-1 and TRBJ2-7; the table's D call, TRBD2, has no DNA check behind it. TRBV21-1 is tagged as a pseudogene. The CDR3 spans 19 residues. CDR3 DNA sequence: TGTGCCAGCAGCAATTCGATTATCCGAGTCCGTCTAGCGGCCGACGAGCAGTACTTC. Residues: CASSNSIIRVRLAADEQYF.

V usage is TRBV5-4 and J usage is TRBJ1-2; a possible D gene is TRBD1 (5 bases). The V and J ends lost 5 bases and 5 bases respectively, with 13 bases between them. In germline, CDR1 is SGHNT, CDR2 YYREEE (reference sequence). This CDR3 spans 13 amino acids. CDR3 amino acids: CASRRGTGYGYTF. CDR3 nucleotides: TGTGCCAGCAGGCGCGGGACGGGGTATGGCTACACCTTC.

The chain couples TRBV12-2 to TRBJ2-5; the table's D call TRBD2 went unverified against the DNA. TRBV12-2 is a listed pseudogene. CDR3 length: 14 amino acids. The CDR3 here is CASRLLAVRETQYF. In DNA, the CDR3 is TGTGCAAGTCGCCTACTAGCGGTAAGAGAGACCCAGTACTTC.

In nucleotides, the CDR3 is TGTGCCAGCAGCCCGCCGTACCCCCCAGATACGCAGTATTTT. Its protein product is CASSPPYPPDTQYF. The J gene is TRBJ2-3, the V gene TRBV5-4; D remains unclear. Trimming cost V 4 bases and J 4 bases, with 13 bases left between them. The CDR3 has 14 residues. CDR1 and CDR2 from the germline V gene are SGHNT and YYREEE (reference sequence).

The CDR3 coding sequence is TGTGCCAGCAGCTTCAATATGAACACTGAAGCTTTCTTT. Amino acid sequence: CASSFNMNTEAFF. The rearrangement uses TRBV7-9 and TRBJ1-1; D unresolved. Germline CDR1 and CDR2: SEHNR and FQNEAQ (reference sequence). The CDR3 covers 13 residues. With 3 bases removed from V and 0 bases from J, the gap between germline ends came to 5 bases.

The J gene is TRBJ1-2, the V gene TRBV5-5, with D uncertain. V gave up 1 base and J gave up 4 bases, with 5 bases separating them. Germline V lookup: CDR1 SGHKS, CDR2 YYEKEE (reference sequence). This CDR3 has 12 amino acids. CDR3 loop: CASSLLLYGYTF. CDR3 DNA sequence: TGTGCCAGCAGCTTGCTACTCTATGGCTACACCTTC.

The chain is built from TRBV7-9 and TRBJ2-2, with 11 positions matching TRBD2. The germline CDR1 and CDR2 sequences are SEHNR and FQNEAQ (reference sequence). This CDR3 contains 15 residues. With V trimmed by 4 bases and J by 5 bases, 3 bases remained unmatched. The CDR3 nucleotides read TGTGCCAGCAGCTCGTCTAGCGGGAGGACCGGGGAGCTGTTTTTT. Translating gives CASSSSSGRTGELFF. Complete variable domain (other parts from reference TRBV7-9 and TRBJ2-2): DTGVSQNPRHKITKRGQNVTFRCDPISEHNRLYWYRQTLGQGPEFLTYFQNEAQLEKSRLLSDRFSAERPKGSFSTLEIQRTEQGDSAMYLCASSSSSGRTGELFFGEGSRLTVL.

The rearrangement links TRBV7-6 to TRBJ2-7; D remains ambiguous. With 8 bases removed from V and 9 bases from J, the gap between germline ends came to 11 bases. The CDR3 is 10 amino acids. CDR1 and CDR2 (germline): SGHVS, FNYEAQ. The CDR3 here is CASRSKGQYF. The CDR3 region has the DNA TGTGCCAGCCGTTCGAAGGGGCAGTACTTC.

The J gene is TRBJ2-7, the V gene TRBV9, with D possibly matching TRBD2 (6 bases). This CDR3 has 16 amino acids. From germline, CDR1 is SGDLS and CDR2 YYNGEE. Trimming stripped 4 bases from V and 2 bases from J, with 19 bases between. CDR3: CASSPSSGTPAYEQYF. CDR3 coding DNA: TGTGCCAGCAGCCCCTCCTCCGGGACTCCCGCCTACGAGCAGTACTTC.

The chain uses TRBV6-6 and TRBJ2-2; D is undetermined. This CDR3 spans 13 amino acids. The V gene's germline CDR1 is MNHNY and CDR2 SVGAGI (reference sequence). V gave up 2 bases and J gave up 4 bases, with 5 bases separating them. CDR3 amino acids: CASSYQLTGELFF. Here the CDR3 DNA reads TGTGCCAGCAGTTACCAGCTCACCGGGGAGCTGTTTTTT.

CDR3 sequence reads: CASSRDRDPYNEQFF. CDR3 DNA sequence: TGTGCCAGCAGTCGGGACAGGGACCCCTACAATGAGCAGTTCTTC. The chain couples TRBV6-5 to TRBJ2-1; 9 nucleotides align to TRBD1. Germline CDR1 and CDR2: MNHEY and SVGAGI. The CDR3 has 15 amino acids. V was pared by 5 bases and J by 2 bases, with 4 bases of the junction left unmatched.

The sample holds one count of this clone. The CDR3 sequence is CAWSSGFVAFF. CDR3 bases: TGTGCCTGGAGTTCGGGTTTCGTGGCTTTCTTT. This chain joins TRBV30 and TRBJ1-1; D gene ambiguous. The CDR3 is made up of 11 amino acids. With 2 bases removed from V and 11 bases from J, the gap between germline ends came to 12 bases. Germline values: CDR1 GTSNPN, CDR2 SVGIG (reference sequence). Using reference TRBV30 and TRBJ1-1 for the parts outside the CDR3, the full variable domain is SQTIHQWPATLVQPVGSPLSLECTVEGTSNPNLYWYRQAAGRGLQLLFYSVGIGQISSEVPQNLSASRPQDRQFILSSKKLLLSDSGFYLCAWSSGFVAFFGQGTRLTVV.

The CDR3 DNA reads as TGTGCCAGCAGTAGCAGGGTGAGCGACTATGGCTACACCTTC. Residues: CASSSRVSDYGYTF. The J gene is TRBJ1-2, the V gene TRBV6-1, with D perhaps TRBD1 (5 bases). Per germline, CDR1 MNHNS and CDR2 SASEGT. The CDR3 is 14 residues long. Trimming stripped 5 bases from V and 3 bases from J, with 13 bases between.